This TCR beta chain came from a study of T cell responses to AZD1222 COVID-19 vaccine. Study-wide results and limits: At baseline, just five to seven AZD1222 recipients tested seropositive. Nearly half of the spike-specific TCRs reportedly recognize variant regions that carry no mutations. When two AZD1222 doses had been given, Spike-specific TCR breadth and depth rose. White British people made up most donors, females outnumbered males, and clonal diversity was possibly underestimated.

This clone is a singleton in its sample. Its antigen is unknown. The ends were cut back, 3 bases at V and 7 bases at J, with 13 bases in the middle. CDR3 length: 13 residues. Germline CDR1 and CDR2: MNHEY and SMNVEV (reference sequence). Only in-frame clones appear in the TCRdb table, and some are missing; sequencing was by immunoSEQ multiplex PCR. The profile shows 140,000 to 150,000 clones, approximately 90% of them singletons. Here the sequenced sample was peripheral blood, taken on day 0 of AZD1222 vaccination. This receptor was identified in an adult in good health. This chain links TRBV27 with TRBJ2-7; tentatively, D is TRBD2 (6 bases). The CDR3 DNA reads as TGTGCCAGCAGTTTTTTTGGGGGGAGGGAGCAGTACTTC. Translating it yields CASSFFGGREQYF.